Listed below are T cell receptor beta chains from one sample, sequenced in a study of blood T cell repertoires in COVID-19. The assay was immunoSEQ multiplex PCR, and TCRdb's table has in-frame clones only and misses some. Of about 200,000 clones listed, more than 80% are singletons. The sequenced sample was PBMCs or T cells enriched from blood (not recorded which). The receptors were sampled from a young man who had recovered from COVID-19. Each CDR3 is given with its conserved first and last residue. D genes are given only for firm matches. Only part of the rows carry a size: once, few, many, or a class if the clone is expanded.

CDR3nt,CDR3aa,v_gene,j_gene,d_gene,abundance
TGTGCCACCAGCAGAGATCCTGTGTCCGGGGGGACTGAAGCTTTCTTT,CATSRDPVSGGTEAFF,TRBV15,TRBJ1-1,NA,once
TGTGCCAGCAGCCAAGGGAGCGGGGGGCCCTACAATGAGCAGTTCTTC,CASSQGSGGPYNEQFF,TRBV3-1/TRBV3-2,TRBJ2-1,TRBD2,NA
TGCAGCGTTGTACAGGGGGCCAGGGCTGAAGCTTTCTTT,CSVVQGARAEAFF,TRBV29-1,TRBJ1-1,TRBD1,NA
TGTGCCACCAGTGATTCCAAACAGGGGGACTACGGCTACACCTTC,CATSDSKQGDYGYTF,TRBV24-1,TRBJ1-2,TRBD1,once
TGTGCCAGCAGCGACCGGGAGACCCAGTACTTC,CASSDRETQYF,TRBV9,TRBJ2-5,NA,NA
TGTGCCAGCAGCGAGACAGGGTCAGATACGCAGTATTTT,CASSETGSDTQYF,TRBV11-2,TRBJ2-3,TRBD1,NA
TGTGCCAGTAGTATCCGGGAATATAGCAATCAGCCCCAGCATTTT,CASSIREYSNQPQHF,TRBV19,TRBJ1-5,NA,NA
TGTGCCAGCACCGGGACTAGCGGCTTCGAGCAGTACTTC,CASTGTSGFEQYF,TRBV6-5,TRBJ2-7,TRBD2,NA
TGTGCCAGCAGCGTAGGGCGGGGCTATGGCTACACCTTC,CASSVGRGYGYTF,TRBV9,TRBJ1-2,NA,few
TGTGCCAGCAGCCCACCGGGACATGGGTCGACAGATACGCAGTATTTT,CASSPPGHGSTDTQYF,TRBV3-1/TRBV3-2,TRBJ2-3,NA,NA
TGTGCCACCAGCACAGGCTATGAGCAGTTCTTC,CATSTGYEQFF,TRBV24-1,TRBJ2-1,NA,NA
TGTGCCAGTCGGACCGGGGGACAGGGGGCCCGGGGCTACACCTTC,CASRTGGQGARGYTF,TRBV27,TRBJ1-2,TRBD1,NA
TGCGCCAGCAGCCAGGAATTTAGCGGGAGGGTTTACGAGCAGTACTTC,CASSQEFSGRVYEQYF,TRBV4-1,TRBJ2-7,TRBD2,NA